A selection of T cell receptor beta chains follows, all from one sample in a study of cytomegalovirus exposure and HLA in healthy donors. Sequencing was performed with immunoSEQ multiplex PCR; in TCRdb, only in-frame clones are kept and a portion is missing. The sample comprises more than 95,000 clones, 60% to 75% of which are singletons, and 4.2% rests with the top ten. The sequencing input was PBMCs. The receptors were gathered from a woman aged 50 to 60 in good health and CMV-seropositive. Each CDR3 is given with its conserved first and last residue.

TRBV2	CASSVRQGASEQYF
TRBV18	CASSGQVATNEKLFF
TRBV7-2	CASSLLGGAYNEQFF
TRBV4-1	CASSEGTVYGYTF
TRBV6-1	CASSPRTGGRSPLHF
TRBV7-8	CASSLGPGQHTGELFF
TRBV2	CASKYDRLAFYGYTF
TRBV10-3	CAIMAGGGETQYF
TRBV4-2	CASSLRQGASTGELFF
TRBV29-1	CSVGRLSEEKLFF
TRBV18	CASSGGRTFDEQYF
TRBV7-8	CASSLAIRDQPQHF
TRBV29-1	CSVRDIGEKLFF
TRBV2	CASSALFGGGTEAFF
TRBV10-1	CASSESRGNEQFF
TRBV28	CASSSLGGGNQPQHF
TRBV9	CASSPGTDSNQPQHF
TRBV10-3	CAISRQGVYEQYF
TRBV7-2	CASRPLAGGTYEQYF
TRBV6-5	CASSYLTPRGVGYTF
TRBV15	CATSRDRLRNTGELFF
TRBV30	CALQRGGNTIYF
TRBV30	CAWSRDSFSGNTIYF
TRBV6-1	CASSEGFTGYSNQPQHF
TRBV6-5	CASSYSGAGGNYGYTF
TRBV23-1	CASSRNRAGYEQYF
TRBV5-8	CASSSWTREGSPYEQYF
TRBV9	CASSEGGSYEQYF
TRBV10-1	CASSESQGEATQYF
TRBV9	CASSVSPGLAGGEQYF
TRBV28	CASSLGQGKLFF
TRBV7-9	CASSKQGTGEKLFF
TRBV6-5	CASSYGGQGGYGYTF
TRBV5-1	CASSLIDRDQAGNTIYF
TRBV6-6	CASTPRLATDTQYF
TRBV7-9	CSSTPGPESYGYTF
TRBV6-1	CASRPAGDVEKLFF
TRBV28	CASEGGDNEQFF
TRBV6-9	CASRARWGRETQYF
TRBV2	CASSGQGNEQFF
TRBV30	CAWSRTTRQTNEKLFF
TRBV7-3	CASNRWTLPSYEQYF
TRBV9	CASSVTGGAFEKLFF
TRBV7-2	CASRAVGTDTQYF
TRBV2	CASSPRQENSPLHF
TRBV2	CASSQVVLEKLFF
TRBV5-1	CASSLQYTGQSYEQYF
TRBV5-5	CASSLTGVETQYF
TRBV19	CASSGTPGQGIIGMDQPQHF
TRBV5-1	CASSLGDRGSDTQYF
TRBV18	CASSHGTPGEKLFF
TRBV6-1	CASSGTEAPYGYTF
TRBV19	CASTPGAGGPGTQYF
TRBV2	CASTGQGRINEKLFF
TRBV7-9	CASSLTGGNTEAFF
TRBV5-6	CASSLGQINYGYTF
TRBV6-5	CASRADVLGEQYF
TRBV4-1	CASSQDSNKQGSGNTIYF
TRBV5-8	CASSSFTGGEETQYF
TRBV19	CASSPGTSGEQFF